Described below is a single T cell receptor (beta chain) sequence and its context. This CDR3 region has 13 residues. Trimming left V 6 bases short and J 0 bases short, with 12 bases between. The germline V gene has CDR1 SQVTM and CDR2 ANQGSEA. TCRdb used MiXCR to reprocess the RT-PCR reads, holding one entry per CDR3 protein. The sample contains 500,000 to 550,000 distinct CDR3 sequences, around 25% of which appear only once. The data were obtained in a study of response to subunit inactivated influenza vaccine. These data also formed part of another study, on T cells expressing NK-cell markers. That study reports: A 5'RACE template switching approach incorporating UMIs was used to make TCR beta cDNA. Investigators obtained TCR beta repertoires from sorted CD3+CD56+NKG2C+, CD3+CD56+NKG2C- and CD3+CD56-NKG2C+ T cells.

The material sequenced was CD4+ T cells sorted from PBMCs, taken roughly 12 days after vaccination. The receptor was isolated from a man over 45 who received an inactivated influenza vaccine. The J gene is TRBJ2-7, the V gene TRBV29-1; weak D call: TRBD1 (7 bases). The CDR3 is CSVRDRISYEQYF. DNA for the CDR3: TGCAGCGTGCGGGACAGAATCTCCTACGAGCAGTACTTC.